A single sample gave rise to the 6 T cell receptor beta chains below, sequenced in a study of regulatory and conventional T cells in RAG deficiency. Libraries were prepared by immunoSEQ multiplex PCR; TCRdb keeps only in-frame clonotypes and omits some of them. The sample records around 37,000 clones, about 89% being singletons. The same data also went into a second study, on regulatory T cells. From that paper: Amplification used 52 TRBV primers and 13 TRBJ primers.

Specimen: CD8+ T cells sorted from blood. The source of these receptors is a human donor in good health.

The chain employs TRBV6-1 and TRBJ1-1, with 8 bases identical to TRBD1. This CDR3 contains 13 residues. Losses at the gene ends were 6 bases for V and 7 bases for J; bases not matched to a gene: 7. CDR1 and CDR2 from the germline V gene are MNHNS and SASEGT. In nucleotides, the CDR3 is TGTGCCAGCAGACAGGGGGGTTTGGGTGAAGCTTTCTTT. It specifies CASRQGGLGEAFF.

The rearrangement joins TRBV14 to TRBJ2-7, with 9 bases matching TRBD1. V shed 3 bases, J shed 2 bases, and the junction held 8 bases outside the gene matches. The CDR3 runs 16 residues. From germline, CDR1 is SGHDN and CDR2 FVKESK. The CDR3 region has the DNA TGTGCCAGCAGCCATCCGCCGGGACAGGGTCCCTACGAGCAGTACTTC. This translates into CASSHPPGQGPYEQYF.

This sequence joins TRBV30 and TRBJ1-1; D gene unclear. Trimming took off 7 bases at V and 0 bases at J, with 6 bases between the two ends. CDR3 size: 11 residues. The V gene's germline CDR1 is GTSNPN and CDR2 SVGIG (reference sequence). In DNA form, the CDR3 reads TGTGCCTCGCTCTTGAACACTGAAGCTTTCTTT. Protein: CASLLNTEAFF.

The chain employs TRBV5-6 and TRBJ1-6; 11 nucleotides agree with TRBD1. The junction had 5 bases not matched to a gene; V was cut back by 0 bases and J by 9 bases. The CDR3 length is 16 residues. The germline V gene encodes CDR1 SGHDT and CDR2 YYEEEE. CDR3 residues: CASSLARGQGGSPLHF. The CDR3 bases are TGTGCCAGCAGCTTGGCCCGGGGACAGGGGGGTTCACCCCTCCACTTT.

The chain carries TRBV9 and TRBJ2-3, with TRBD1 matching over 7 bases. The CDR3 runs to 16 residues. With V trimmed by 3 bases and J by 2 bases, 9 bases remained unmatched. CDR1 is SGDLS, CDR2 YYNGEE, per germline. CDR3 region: CASSAQGGRFTDTQYF. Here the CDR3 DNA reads TGTGCCAGCAGCGCCCAAGGGGGCAGATTCACAGATACGCAGTATTTT. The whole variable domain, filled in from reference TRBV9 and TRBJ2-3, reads DSGVTQTPKHLITATGQRVTLRCSPRSGDLSVYWYQQSLDQGLQFLIQYYNGEERAKGNILERFSAQQFPDLHSELNLSSLELGDSALYFCASSAQGGRFTDTQYFGPGTRLTVL.

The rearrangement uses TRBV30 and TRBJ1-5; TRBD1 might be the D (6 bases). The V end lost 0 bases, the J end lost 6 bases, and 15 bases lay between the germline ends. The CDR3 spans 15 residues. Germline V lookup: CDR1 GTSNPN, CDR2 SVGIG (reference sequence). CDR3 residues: CAWSVQTGSFQPQHF. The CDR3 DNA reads TGTGCCTGGAGTGTACAAACAGGGTCCTTTCAGCCCCAGCATTTT.